The entry below gives a single T cell receptor beta chain sequence along with its context. The target antigen is unknown. Every ophthalmopathy donor presented moderate-to-severe activity, CAS ≥3, NOSPECS ≥4 and duration under 3 months. The diagnosis combined clinical symptoms, thyroxine, TRAb, thyroid ultrasound and orbital computed tomography scans. Amplification targeted the TCR beta CDR3 regions, with RNA transcripts as the source material. First-round RT-PCR with HTBI primers preceded a second-round multiplex PCR. MiXCR, run by TCRdb on the multiplex PCR reads, gives a single entry per CDR3 protein. Here the sample spans hundreds of thousands of distinct CDR3 sequences, roughly two fifths being singletons. These data come from a study of Graves' ophthalmopathy and Graves' hyperthyroidism. Study-level results: A model built from 13 signatures distinguished ophthalmopathy from stable hyperthyroidism with roughly 85% sensitivity and about 80% specificity.

The receptor was isolated from an adult man with Graves' ophthalmopathy. Sequenced material: peripheral blood.

In DNA form, the CDR3 reads TGCAGCGTTGCTAGCGGGGGGGCTGTTGGGCAGTTCTTC. This encodes CSVASGGAVGQFF. The chain uses TRBV29-1 and TRBJ2-1; TRBD2 matches 12 bases. The CDR3 consists of 13 residues. V lost 4 bases, J lost 12 bases, and 7 bases stayed unmatched. CDR1 SQVTM and CDR2 ANQGSEA come from the germline V gene.